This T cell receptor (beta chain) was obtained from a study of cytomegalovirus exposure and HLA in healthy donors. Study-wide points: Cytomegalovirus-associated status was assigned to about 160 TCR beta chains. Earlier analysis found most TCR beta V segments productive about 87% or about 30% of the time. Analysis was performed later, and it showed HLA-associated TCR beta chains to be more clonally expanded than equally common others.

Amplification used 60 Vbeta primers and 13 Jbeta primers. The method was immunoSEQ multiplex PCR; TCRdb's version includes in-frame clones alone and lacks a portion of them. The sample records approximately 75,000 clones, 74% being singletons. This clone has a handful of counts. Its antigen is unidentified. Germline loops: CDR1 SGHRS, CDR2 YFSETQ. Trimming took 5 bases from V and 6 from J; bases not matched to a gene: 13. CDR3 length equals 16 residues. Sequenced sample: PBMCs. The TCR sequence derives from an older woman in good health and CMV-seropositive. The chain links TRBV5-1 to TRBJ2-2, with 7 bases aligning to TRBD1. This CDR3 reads CASRYNRGSRPGELFF. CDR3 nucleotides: TGCGCCAGCAGATATAACAGGGGAAGTCGGCCCGGGGAGCTGTTTTTT.